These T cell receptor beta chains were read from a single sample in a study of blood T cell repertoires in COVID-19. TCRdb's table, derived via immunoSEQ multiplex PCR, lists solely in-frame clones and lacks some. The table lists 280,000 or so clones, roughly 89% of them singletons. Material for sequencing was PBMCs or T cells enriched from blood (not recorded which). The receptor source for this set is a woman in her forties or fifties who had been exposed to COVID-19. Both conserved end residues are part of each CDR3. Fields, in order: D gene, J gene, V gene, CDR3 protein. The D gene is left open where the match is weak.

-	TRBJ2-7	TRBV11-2	CASSLEGGLAYEQYF
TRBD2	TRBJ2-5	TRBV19	CASSRWTSGGETQYF
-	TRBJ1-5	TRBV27	CASSLQGRNQPQHF
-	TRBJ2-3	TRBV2	CASSVGTVNTDTQYF
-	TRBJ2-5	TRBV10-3	CAISVGRGGGETQYF
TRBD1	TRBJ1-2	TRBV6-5	CASSRDRSQGYGYTF
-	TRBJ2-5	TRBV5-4	CASSLAETQYF
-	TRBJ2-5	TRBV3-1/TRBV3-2	CASSQGWGLQETQYF
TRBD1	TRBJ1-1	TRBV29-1	CSVSLGTGGTEAFF
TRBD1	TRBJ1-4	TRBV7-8	CASSIGQGLNEKLFF
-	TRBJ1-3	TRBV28	CASSPPQRNTIYF
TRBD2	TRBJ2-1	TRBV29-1	CSVERGGLASEQFF
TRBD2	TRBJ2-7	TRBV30	CAWSVRGDGGEQYF
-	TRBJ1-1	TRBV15	CATSREIGEVPTEAFF
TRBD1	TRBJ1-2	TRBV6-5	CASIATGQGLYGYTF
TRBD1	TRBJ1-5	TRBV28	CASSLMAGDRGMSNQPQHF
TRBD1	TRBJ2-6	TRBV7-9	CASSPYEGQGTGANVLTF
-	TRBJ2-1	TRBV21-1	CASSKVPGNEQFF
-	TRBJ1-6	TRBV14	CASSQVGQYNSPLHF
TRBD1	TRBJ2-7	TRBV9	CASSRDRGYEQYF
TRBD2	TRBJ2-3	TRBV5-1	CASSLTSGGLTDTQYF
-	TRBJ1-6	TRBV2	CASNPTDYSYNSPLHF
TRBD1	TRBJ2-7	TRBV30	CAWMNTGQGPYEQYF
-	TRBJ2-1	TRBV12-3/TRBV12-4	CASSLSGELQFF
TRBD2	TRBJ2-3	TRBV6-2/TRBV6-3	CASSYTSGGLTDTQYF
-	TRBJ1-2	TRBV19	CASSIGGGGRYGYTF
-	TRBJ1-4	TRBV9	CASSTGHSSTNEKLFF
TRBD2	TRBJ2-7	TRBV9	CASSATSGRHYEQYF
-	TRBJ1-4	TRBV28	CASSKIAATNEKLFF
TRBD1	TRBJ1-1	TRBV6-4	CASSDGTGGKTEAFF
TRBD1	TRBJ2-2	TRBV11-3	CASSLGTGTNTGELFF
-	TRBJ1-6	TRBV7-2	CASSLVRGLSSPLHF
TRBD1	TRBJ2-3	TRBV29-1	CSANHGQAADTQYF
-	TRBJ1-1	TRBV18	CASSPSQGSTEAFF
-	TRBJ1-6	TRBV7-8	CASSLSATGHSPLHF
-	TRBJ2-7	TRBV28	CASSPDSGIYEQYF